This T cell receptor (beta chain) originates from a study of blood T cell repertoires in COVID-19. Overall study context: Acute and convalescent COVID-19 samples came from the United States, Italy and Spain. T cells, B-cell-depleted T cells, or PBMCs provided the cDNA or gDNA that served as material.

This CDR3 has 17 amino acids. In the authors' methods: By means of reference gene primer amplification, nucleated cell counts were estimated. Some clones are missing from TCRdb's copy, which holds only in-frame ones; the method was immunoSEQ multiplex PCR. The V and J calls and clone size are taken from that table; D and trimming were inferred from the DNA. This table has over 25,000 clones, around 80% appearing once. Material: peripheral blood. The TCR sequence derives from a human donor in a cohort sampled during active COVID-19. This chain uses TRBV21-1 with TRBJ1-5. TRBV21-1 is a known pseudogene. CDR3 region: CASSTLGEGWSNQPQHF. In nucleotides, the CDR3 is TGTGCCAGCAGCACCTTGGGGGAGGGCTGGAGCAATCAGCCCCAGCATTTT.